The 9 T cell receptor beta chains below come from one sample, sequenced in a study of cytomegalovirus exposure and HLA in healthy donors (dated by TCRdb to about 2017). The library was obtained by the immunoSEQ multiplex PCR assay. The multiplex PCR relied on a mix of 60 forward primers for TCR Vbeta segments and 13 reverse primers for TCR Jbeta segments. Sourced from immuneACCESS, this table was stored by TCRdb with only in-frame sequences that have V and J called. A share of the clones is absent; for the studies checked, an unresolved V gene accounts for under half, and the remainder has no known explanation. This sample lists over 80,000 clones; 73% were detected once. The biggest ten clones account for more than 3% of the sample. The sample taken for sequencing was PBMCs. The receptors stem from a middle-aged man in good health and CMV-seronegative.

The V call is TRBV28, the J call TRBJ2-5; the D gene is possibly TRBD1 (5 bases). This CDR3 contains 14 residues. V lost 1 base and J lost 3, with 9 bases in between. CDR1 is MDHEN and CDR2 is SYDVKM in the germline V gene. As DNA, the CDR3 is TGTGCCAGCAGTTTATCAGGGTTCAAAGAGACCCAGTACTTC. Protein: CASSLSGFKETQYF. Supplemented by reference TRBV28 and TRBJ2-5, the full variable domain reads DVKVTQSSRYLVKRTGEKVFLECVQDMDHENMFWYRQDPGLGLRLIYFSYDVKMKEKGDIPEGYSVSREKKERFSLILESASTNQTSMYLCASSLSGFKETQYFGPGTRLLVL.

This chain uses TRBV6-5 with TRBJ1-1; D may be TRBD1 (5 bases). Trimming removed 11 bases from V and 7 bases from J, with 14 bases in between. The CDR3 covers 11 residues. The germline V gene encodes CDR1 MNHEY and CDR2 SVGAGI. CDR3 sequence (DNA): TGTGCCGGACATTCAGGCAGTGAAGCTTTCTTT. Translated: CAGHSGSEAFF.

The chain joins TRBV6-5 to TRBJ2-5, with 8 nucleotides matching TRBD1. V was clipped by 8 bases and J by 3 bases; unmatched bases: 8. The CDR3 is made up of 14 amino acids. Germline assignment: CDR1 MNHEY and CDR2 SVGAGI. The CDR3 region is CASADRGWEETQYF. As DNA, the CDR3 is TGTGCCAGCGCTGACAGGGGATGGGAAGAGACCCAGTACTTC.

This clone has a handful of counts. The J gene is TRBJ1-6, the V gene TRBV28; weak D call: TRBD1 (5 bases). Germline CDR1 is MDHEN and CDR2 is SYDVKM. The length of the CDR3 is 13 residues. Trimming removed 8 bases at V and 9 bases at J, with 14 bases between. CDR3 DNA sequence: TGTGCCAGCCTTAGGGGCGTCGGTTCACCCCTCCACTTT. Translation gives CASLRGVGSPLHF. Based on the CDR3 plus reference TRBV28 and TRBJ1-6, the full variable domain is DVKVTQSSRYLVKRTGEKVFLECVQDMDHENMFWYRQDPGLGLRLIYFSYDVKMKEKGDIPEGYSVSREKKERFSLILESASTNQTSMYLCASLRGVGSPLHFGNGTRLTVT.

The chain recombines TRBV2 with TRBJ1-1, with unresolved D. Per germline, CDR1 SNHLY and CDR2 FYNNEI. The V and J ends lost 4 bases and 5 bases respectively, with 14 bases between them. The CDR3 sequence is 14 residues long. CDR3 residues: CASSGPSRGTEAFF. The DNA for the CDR3 is TGTGCCAGCAGTGGGCCGAGCCGAGGGACTGAAGCTTTCTTT.

V gene TRBV28 combines with J gene TRBJ2-3; tentative D call: TRBD1 (6 bases). CDR1 MDHEN and CDR2 SYDVKM come from the germline V gene. V lost 5 bases to trimming and J lost 2 bases, with 11 bases between them. This CDR3 contains 14 residues. CDR3: CASSPWTATDTQYF. The DNA for the CDR3 is TGTGCCAGCAGTCCTTGGACAGCCACAGATACGCAGTATTTT.

As to this clone: Other DNA sequences from this sample encode an identical CDR3 as well. The V gene is TRBV19, the J gene TRBJ1-1; 8 bases agree with TRBD1. The CDR3 is 13 residues long. Per germline, CDR1 LNHDA and CDR2 SQIVND (reference sequence). Trimming removed 6 bases from V and 5 bases from J; junction bases left unmatched: 5. The CDR3 region has the DNA TGTGCCAGTAGAGACAGGGGTAGGACTGAAGCTTTCTTT. It specifies CASRDRGRTEAFF. The complete variable domain, with remaining parts taken from reference TRBV19 and TRBJ1-1, reads DGGITQSPKYLFRKEGQNVTLSCEQNLNHDAMYWYRQDPGQGLRLIYYSQIVNDFQKGDIAEGYSVSREKKESFPLTVTSAQKNPTAFYLCASRDRGRTEAFFGQGTRLTVV.

The chain is built from TRBV30 and TRBJ2-7; 9 bases are a match to TRBD1. The CDR3 has 15 residues. Germline assignment: CDR1 GTSNPN and CDR2 SVGIG (reference sequence). V was pared by 2 bases and J by 0 bases, with 5 bases of the junction left unmatched. CDR3 region: CAWSSGTGFSYEQYF. Here the CDR3 DNA reads TGTGCCTGGAGTTCGGGGACAGGGTTCTCCTACGAGCAGTACTTC.

The chain carries TRBV7-9 and TRBJ1-1; 7 nucleotides match TRBD1. CDR3 size: 15 residues. Germline V gene sequence: CDR1 SEHNR, CDR2 FQNEAQ (reference sequence). Germline trimming cut 4 bases from V and 4 bases from J; bases unmatched to any gene: 9. This chain's CDR3 is CASSSRGGSGTEAFF. CDR3 nucleotide sequence: TGTGCCAGCAGCTCCAGAGGGGGCAGCGGCACTGAAGCTTTCTTT.